The 6 T cell receptor beta chains reported below all come from one sample, sequenced in a study of tumor and adjacent non-tumor tissue in lung cancer (dated by TCRdb to 2017 to 2018). The library was built by means of multiplex PCR. TCRdb shows the sequencer as Illumina HiSeq 2500. TCRbeta libraries were constructed through three rounds of nested PCR with primers (Table S4) according to protocols modified from ARM-PCR. TCRdb redid the processing of the public reads, applying fastp at Q25 and MiXCR, and retained in-frame beta chains. Rows matching on CDR3 protein sequence are summarized as one entry with the most common DNA and genes. The sample data list about 200,000 distinct CDR3 sequences, and 70% to 75% of these were observed just once. The ten largest clones add up to 20% to 25% of the sample. RNA was isolated from bulk, unsorted tissue, and RNA quality was assessed with a NanoDrop ND-1000 and an Agilent 2100.

The material sequenced was lung tumor tissue. These receptors were collected from a man between 60 and 75 years old with non-small cell lung cancer.

This clonotype came up many times. The chain recombines TRBV20-1 with TRBJ2-3; D perhaps matches TRBD2 (7 bases). Trimming took off 6 bases at V and 2 bases at J, with 18 bases between the two ends. CDR1 DFQATT and CDR2 SNEGSKA come from the germline V gene (reference sequence). The CDR3 totals 15 residues. CDR3: CSARGGRGYTDTQYF. The CDR3 DNA reads TGCAGTGCCCGAGGGGGGAGGGGGTACACAGATACGCAGTATTTT.

As concerns this clonotype: A read error may be the cause here, since a much bigger clone is one base away. This chain links TRBV6-2 or TRBV6-3 with TRBJ2-1; D possibly corresponds to TRBD1 (5 bases). The CDR3 spans 11 residues. Germline CDR1 and CDR2: MNHEY and SVGEGT. V lost 7 bases, J lost 9 bases, and 10 bases lay in between. CDR3 residues: CASKRDSEQFF. In nucleotides, the CDR3 is TGTGCCAGCAAGCGCGACAGTGAGCAGTTCTTC.

This clonotype was seen a few times. V and J are TRBV29-1 and TRBJ1-5; D gene uncertain. The length of the CDR3 is 14 residues. Germline CDR1 reads SQVTM; CDR2 reads ANQGSEA. V dropped 6 bases and J dropped 5 bases, with 17 bases sitting between them. CDR3 in amino acids: CSVAGPGSDQPQHF. As DNA, the CDR3 is TGCAGCGTCGCCGGGCCGGGATCGGATCAGCCCCAGCATTTT.

Regarding this clonotype: One end of the junction does not line up with germline, which may come from a read error. The chain recombines TRBV6-6 with TRBJ2-5; D is unresolved. The CDR3 has 17 residues. CDR1 is MNHNY and CDR2 is SVGAGI in the germline V gene (reference sequence). CDR3 residues: CASRTAWQTQIQETQYF. For the CDR3, the DNA is TGCGCCAGCAGAACAGCCTGGCAAACCCAGATCCAAGAGACCCAGTACTTC.

This clonotype was recorded at least ten times. J is TRBJ1-4 and V is TRBV7-3; possible D gene TRBD1, 6 bases. This CDR3 region has 13 residues. The germline V gene encodes CDR1 SGHTA and CDR2 FQGTGA. The V and J ends lost 0 bases and 7 bases respectively, with 6 bases between them. Written as DNA, the CDR3 is TGTGCCAGCAGCTTAACCAGGGGTGAAAAACTGTTTTTT. It encodes CASSLTRGEKLFF.

This clonotype showed up many times. This chain links TRBV4-2 with TRBJ2-3; 12 nucleotides match TRBD2. There are 16 residues in the CDR3. CDR1 and CDR2 (germline): LGHNA, YNFKEQ. V lost 4 bases to trimming and J lost 5 bases; unmatched junction nucleotides: 7. CDR3 sequence reads: CASSPGLAGMEDTQYF. The CDR3 coding sequence is TGTGCCAGCAGCCCAGGACTAGCGGGGATGGAAGATACGCAGTATTTT.